This is a list of T cell receptor beta chains from one sample in a study of CXCR3-negative and CXCR3-positive naive CD8 T cells. TCRdb re-called the 5' RACE reads; one entry per CDR3 protein, DNA not given. This table holds roughly 7,500 distinct CDR3 sequences. The specimen sequenced was naive CXCR3- CD8+ T cells from blood. The receptors here all came from a human donor in good health. Some clones in this sample may be carry-over from other donors' samples. CDR3s include the opening cysteine and the closing phenylalanine or tryptophan. Expanded clones are given a class, and other clones once, few, many or no size at all.

CDR3aa | j_gene | v_gene | abundance
CASSIFGSTDTQYF | TRBJ2-3 | TRBV12-3/TRBV12-4 | medium-sized
CASTLPLAGELTDTQYF | TRBJ2-3 | TRBV2 | NA
CASSAPSSGANVLTF | TRBJ2-6 | TRBV13 | NA
CASSLSTSPSNEQFF | TRBJ2-1 | TRBV7-6 | NA
CSVPYRGDTDTQYF | TRBJ2-3 | TRBV29-1 | medium-sized
CASSQASGGDDEQYF | TRBJ2-7 | TRBV3-1 | NA
CAISEPGGSYEQYF | TRBJ2-7 | TRBV10-3 | medium-sized
CASSSRLAGVTGELFF | TRBJ2-2 | TRBV11-3 | NA
CSVGGISTDTQYF | TRBJ2-3 | TRBV29-1 | NA
CASEREGDTDTQYF | TRBJ2-3 | TRBV7-8 | NA
CSAIPLGVSTEAFF | TRBJ1-1 | TRBV20-1 | NA
CATSFSDSLYSTDTQYF | TRBJ2-3 | TRBV15 | NA
CATGTYEGTEAFF | TRBJ1-1 | TRBV19 | NA
CASSPRRRGREPNEQFF | TRBJ2-1 | TRBV28 | medium-sized
CASSYSPGTGFSGTEAFF | TRBJ1-1 | TRBV6-5 | NA
CSALDRENTEAFF | TRBJ1-1 | TRBV20-1 | medium-sized
CASSIVNSGAFF | TRBJ1-1 | TRBV19 | NA
CASSDAGWNTEAFF | TRBJ1-1 | TRBV25-1 | medium-sized
CSVEVGAEYGYTF | TRBJ1-2 | TRBV29-1 | medium-sized
CASSGRDANYEQYF | TRBJ2-7 | TRBV25-1 | NA
CASSPRGSYNEQFF | TRBJ2-1 | TRBV7-9 | medium-sized
CASSQDRGDGYTF | TRBJ1-2 | TRBV4-1 | NA
CASSLPEAYNEQFF | TRBJ2-1 | TRBV5-1 | NA
CSVEDGGTAYEQYF | TRBJ2-7 | TRBV29-1 | NA
CASSGANTGELFF | TRBJ2-2 | TRBV5-1 | medium-sized
CASSQETGGYTEAFF | TRBJ1-1 | TRBV4-1 | NA
CARRDSTGELFF | TRBJ2-2 | TRBV5-1 | NA
CSAHRDSGEQFF | TRBJ2-1 | TRBV29-1 | NA
CATSRARTGTYEQYF | TRBJ2-7 | TRBV15 | NA
CASSLRTGGYEQYF | TRBJ2-7 | TRBV5-5 | medium-sized
CASSEVRDTQYF | TRBJ2-3 | TRBV10-1 | NA
CSVERPESYGYTF | TRBJ1-2 | TRBV29-1 | NA
CSFTGQGREQYF | TRBJ2-7 | TRBV29-1 | NA
CSVDFYTGPQDEQFF | TRBJ2-1 | TRBV29-1 | medium-sized
CSVEGTASREQFF | TRBJ2-1 | TRBV29-1 | NA
CSVEGGYSYNEQFF | TRBJ2-1 | TRBV29-1 | medium-sized
CSVEFGTALYAYTF | TRBJ1-2 | TRBV29-1 | NA
CSGAGTSVDNEQFF | TRBJ2-1 | TRBV29-1 | NA
CASSVGTARGLSETQYF | TRBJ2-5 | TRBV5-1 | NA
CASSPDREYINEQFF | TRBJ2-1 | TRBV4-2 | medium-sized
CASSYSFGRSHQPQHF | TRBJ1-5 | TRBV6-6 | NA
CASSHGLAPLQETQYF | TRBJ2-5 | TRBV3-1 | NA
CASSVATGSGETQYF | TRBJ2-5 | TRBV9 | NA
CASSSTLNTEAFF | TRBJ1-1 | TRBV12-3/TRBV12-4 | medium-sized
CSAGDSPYEQYF | TRBJ2-7 | TRBV29-1 | NA
CSVEGFVDQDTQQETQYF | TRBJ2-5 | TRBV29-1 | medium-sized
CASGLPGQEGETQYF | TRBJ2-5 | TRBV12-5 | NA
CASSQVAGGGTEAFF | TRBJ1-1 | TRBV4-1 | NA
CSVARVHNEQFF | TRBJ2-1 | TRBV29-1 | NA
CASSPVTAFKYSPLHF | TRBJ1-6 | TRBV13 | NA
CSVGTRGDRTEAFF | TRBJ1-1 | TRBV29-1 | medium-sized
CASSFGGGYEQFF | TRBJ2-1 | TRBV5-1 | NA
CSVTTGQNQPQHF | TRBJ1-5 | TRBV29-1 | NA
CASSSGSHEQYF | TRBJ2-7 | TRBV5-1 | medium-sized